This T cell receptor (beta chain) came from a study of CD8 T cells in ankylosing spondylitis. Germline V gene data show CDR1 as SQVTM and CDR2 as ANQGSEA. V lost 5 bases, J lost 5 bases, and 6 bases lay in between. This CDR3 comprises 10 residues. Each TCR beta library was made by quantitative 5'-RACE that incorporated molecular barcodes. TCRdb fed the 5' RACE reads into MiXCR, producing one record per CDR3 protein. The data show 200,000 to 250,000 distinct CDR3 sequences, with approximately 30% seen just once and around 4.2% held by the top ten. Study-wide results and limits: A number of the motif variants had already been described in reactive arthritis synovial fluid and blood. Ankylosing spondylitis blood seemed to carry a telltale TCR beta motif made of under 10 highly homologous variants. From matched ankylosing spondylitis synovial fluid, disease-linked clones were reportedly recovered at significantly enriched levels.

As for this clonotype: Its target is not known.

This TCR was recovered from a male donor with ankylosing spondylitis or in good health (not recorded which). The V call is TRBV29-1, the J call TRBJ1-1; no definite D call. The material sequenced was blood, either unsorted or a sorted T cell fraction (not recorded which). CDR3 DNA: TGCAGCGTTACGGGAACTGAAGCTTTCTTT. The encoded protein is CSVTGTEAFF. The full variable domain, its missing parts supplied by reference TRBV29-1 and TRBJ1-1, is SAVISQKPSRDICQRGTSLTIQCQVDSQVTMMFWYRQQPGQSLTLIATANQGSEATYESGFVIDKFPISRPNLTFSTLTVSNMSPEDSSIYLCSVTGTEAFFGQGTRLTVV.